The source of this TCR beta chain is a study of PD-1 blockade in mismatch repair-deficient tumors. Clones were read by immunoSEQ multiplex PCR, and TCRdb kept only the in-frame ones, dropping some. The table shows some 10,000 clones, with just over 90% occurring only once. Time point: roughly 10-day in vitro stimulation with candidate neoantigen peptide 3. Mismatch repair deficiency was confirmed in all patients, by PCR or immunohistochemistry. Each of several ELISpot-reactive candidate peptides was used for roughly 11-day stimulation. This CDR3 contains 15 residues. Germline loops: CDR1 MGHRA, CDR2 YSYEKL. V was pared by 0 bases and J by 3 bases, with 2 bases of the junction left unmatched. Study outcomes and limitations: About 4.5% of the roughly 140 peptide-expanded blood TCRs were also found in tumor.

Comments on this clone: The antigen is undetermined.

The receptor's source is an adult with mismatch repair-deficient cancer. The chain joins TRBV4-1 to TRBJ2-7; TRBD1 aligns across 10 bases. The sequencing used cells cultured in vitro, collected from a patient treated with pembrolizumab. In DNA, the CDR3 is TGCGCCAGCAGCCAAGACCGGACAGGGGGCTACGAGCAGTACTTC. This encodes CASSQDRTGGYEQYF.